This entry concerns a single TCR beta chain. Its target is not known. CDR3 length: 15 residues. The V gene's germline CDR1 is SGHNT and CDR2 YYREEE (reference sequence). V lost 1 base, J lost 8 bases, and 18 bases lay in between. Produced via immunoSEQ multiplex PCR; TCRdb's table is partial and in-frame only. The sample yields roughly 110,000 clones, 87% seen once. These data are taken from a study of T cell responses to AZD1222 COVID-19 vaccine. Study-wide results and limits: Per reports, nearly half of all spike-specific TCRs target regions that are unmutated in variants. Donors skewed white British and female; clonal diversity was possibly underestimated. Only after the peak T cell response were repertoires sampled. Spike-specific TCR breadth and depth both grew after two AZD1222 doses.

The J gene is TRBJ1-2, the V gene TRBV5-4; no definite D call. The receptor's source is an adult who received the AZD1222 COVID-19 vaccine. The sample consisted of peripheral blood, taken 28 days after the second AZD1222 dose. CDR3 amino acids: CASSLSAYMQAGYTF. The CDR3, as DNA: TGTGCCAGCAGCTTGAGCGCGTATATGCAGGCCGGCTACACCTTC.